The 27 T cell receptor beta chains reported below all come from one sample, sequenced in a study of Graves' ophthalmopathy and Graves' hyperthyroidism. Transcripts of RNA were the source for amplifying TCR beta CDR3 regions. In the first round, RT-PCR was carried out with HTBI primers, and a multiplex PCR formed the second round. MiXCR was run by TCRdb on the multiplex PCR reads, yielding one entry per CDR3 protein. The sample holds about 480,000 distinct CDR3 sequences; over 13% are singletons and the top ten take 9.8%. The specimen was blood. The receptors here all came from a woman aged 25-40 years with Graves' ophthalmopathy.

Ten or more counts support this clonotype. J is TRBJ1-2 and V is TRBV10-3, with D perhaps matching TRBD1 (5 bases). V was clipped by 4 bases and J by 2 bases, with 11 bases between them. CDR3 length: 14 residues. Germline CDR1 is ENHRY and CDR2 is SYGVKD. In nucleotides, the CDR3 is TGTGCCATCAGTGTCTCAGGGCGAAACTATGGCTACACCTTC. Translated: CAISVSGRNYGYTF.

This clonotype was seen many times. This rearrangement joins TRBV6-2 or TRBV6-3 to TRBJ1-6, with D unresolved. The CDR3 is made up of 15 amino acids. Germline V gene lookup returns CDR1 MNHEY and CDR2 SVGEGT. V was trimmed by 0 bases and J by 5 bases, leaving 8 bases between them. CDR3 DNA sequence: TGTGCCAGCAGTTACTCCGGACGGGATAATTCACCCCTCCACTTT. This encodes CASSYSGRDNSPLHF.

In nucleotides, the CDR3 is TGCGCCAGCAGTTGGGGGAGGGGCTCCTACGAGCAGTACTTC. Amino acids: CASSWGRGSYEQYF. The chain links TRBV4-3 to TRBJ2-7; TRBD2 matches at 7 bases. With 6 bases clipped from V and 0 bases from J, the junction kept 5 bases outside the gene matches. The CDR3 consists of 14 residues. Germline CDR1 reads LGHNA; CDR2 reads YSLEER.

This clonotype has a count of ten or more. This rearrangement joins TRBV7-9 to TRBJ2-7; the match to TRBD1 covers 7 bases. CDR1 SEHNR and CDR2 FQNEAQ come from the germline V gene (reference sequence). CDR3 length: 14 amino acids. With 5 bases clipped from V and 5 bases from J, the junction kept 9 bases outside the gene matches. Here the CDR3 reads CASSNRKGAHEQYF. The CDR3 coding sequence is TGTGCCAGCAGCAACAGGAAGGGGGCCCACGAGCAGTACTTC. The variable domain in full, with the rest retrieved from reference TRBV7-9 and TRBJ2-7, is DTGVSQNPRHKITKRGQNVTFRCDPISEHNRLYWYRQTLGQGPEFLTYFQNEAQLEKSRLLSDRFSAERPKGSFSTLEIQRTEQGDSAMYLCASSNRKGAHEQYFGPGTRLTVT.

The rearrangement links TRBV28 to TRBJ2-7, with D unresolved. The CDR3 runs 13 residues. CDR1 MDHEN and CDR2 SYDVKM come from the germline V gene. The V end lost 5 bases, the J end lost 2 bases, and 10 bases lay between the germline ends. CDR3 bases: TGTGCCAGCAGTCCAAACACACCCTACGAGCAGTACTTC. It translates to CASSPNTPYEQYF.

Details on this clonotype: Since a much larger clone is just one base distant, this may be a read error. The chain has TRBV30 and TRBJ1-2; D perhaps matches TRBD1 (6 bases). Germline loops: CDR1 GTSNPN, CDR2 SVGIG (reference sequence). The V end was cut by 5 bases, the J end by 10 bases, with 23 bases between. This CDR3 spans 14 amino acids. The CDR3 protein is CAWGPQGLTNDYTF. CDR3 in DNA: TGTGCCTGGGGCCCCCAGGGGCTTACCAATGACTACACCTTC.

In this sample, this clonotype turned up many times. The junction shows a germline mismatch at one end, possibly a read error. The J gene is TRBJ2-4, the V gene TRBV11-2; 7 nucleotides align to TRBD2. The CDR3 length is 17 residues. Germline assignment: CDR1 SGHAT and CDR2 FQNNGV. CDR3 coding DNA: TGTGCCAGCAGCTTAGATGGGGAGGGACCAGCCAAAAACATTAAGTACTTC. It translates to CASSLDGEGPAKNIKYF. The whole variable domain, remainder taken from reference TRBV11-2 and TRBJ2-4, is EAGVAQSPRYKIIEKRQSVAFWCNPISGHATLYWYQQILGQGPKLLIQFQNNGVVDDSQLPKDRFSAERLKGVDSTLKIQPAKLEDSAVYLCASSLDGEGPAKNIKYFGAGTRLSVL.

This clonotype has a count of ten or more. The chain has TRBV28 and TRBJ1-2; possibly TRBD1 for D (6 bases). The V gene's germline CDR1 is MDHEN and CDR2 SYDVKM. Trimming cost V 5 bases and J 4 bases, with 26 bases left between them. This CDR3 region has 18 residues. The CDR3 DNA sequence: TGTGCCAGCAGTGCCCCTGGGGGGGGCCCTCATACATCCTATGGCTACACCTTC. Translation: CASSAPGGGPHTSYGYTF.

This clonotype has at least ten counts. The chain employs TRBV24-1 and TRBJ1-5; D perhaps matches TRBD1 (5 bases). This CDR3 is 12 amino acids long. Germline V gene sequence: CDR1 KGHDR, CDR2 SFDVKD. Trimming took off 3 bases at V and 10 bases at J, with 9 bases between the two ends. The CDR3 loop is CATSDPQGPQHF. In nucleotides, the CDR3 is TGTGCCACCAGTGATCCCCAGGGACCCCAGCATTTT.

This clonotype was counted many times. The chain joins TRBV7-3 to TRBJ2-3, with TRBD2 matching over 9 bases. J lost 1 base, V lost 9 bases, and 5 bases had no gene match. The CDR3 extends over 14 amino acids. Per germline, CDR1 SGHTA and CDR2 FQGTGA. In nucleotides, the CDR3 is TGTGCCAGTAGAGCTAGCGGGGGCACAGATACGCAGTATTTT. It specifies CASRASGGTDTQYF.

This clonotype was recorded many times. As DNA, the CDR3 is TGTGCCTGGAGTGTCAACAGCTTCTATGGCTACACCTTC. It codes for CAWSVNSFYGYTF. The genes are TRBV30 and TRBJ1-2, with unresolved D. The V and J ends lost 0 bases and 4 bases respectively, with 9 bases between them. The CDR3 runs 13 residues. Germline values: CDR1 GTSNPN, CDR2 SVGIG (reference sequence).

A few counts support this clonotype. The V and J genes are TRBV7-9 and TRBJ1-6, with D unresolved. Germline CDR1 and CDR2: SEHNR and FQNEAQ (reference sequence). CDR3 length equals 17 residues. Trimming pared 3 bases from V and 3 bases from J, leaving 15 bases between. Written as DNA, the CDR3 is TGTGCCAGCAGCTTCTCAAGATTTGGGGACTATAATTCACCCCTCCACTTT. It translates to CASSFSRFGDYNSPLHF. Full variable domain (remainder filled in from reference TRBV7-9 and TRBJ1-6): DTGVSQNPRHKITKRGQNVTFRCDPISEHNRLYWYRQTLGQGPEFLTYFQNEAQLEKSRLLSDRFSAERPKGSFSTLEIQRTEQGDSAMYLCASSFSRFGDYNSPLHFGNGTRLTVT.

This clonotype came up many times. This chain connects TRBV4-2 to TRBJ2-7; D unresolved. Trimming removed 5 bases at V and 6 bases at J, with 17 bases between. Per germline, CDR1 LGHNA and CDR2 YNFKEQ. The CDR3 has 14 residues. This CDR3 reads CASSAQQWAVEQYF. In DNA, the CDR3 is TGTGCCAGCAGCGCACAGCAATGGGCCGTCGAGCAGTACTTC.

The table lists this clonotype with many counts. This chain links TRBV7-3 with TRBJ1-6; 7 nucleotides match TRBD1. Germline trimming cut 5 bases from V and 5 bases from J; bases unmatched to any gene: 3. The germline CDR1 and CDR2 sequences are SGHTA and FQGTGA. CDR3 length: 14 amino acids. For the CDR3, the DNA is TGTGCCAGCAGCAAAGGGACAGATAATTCACCCCTCCACTTT. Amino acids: CASSKGTDNSPLHF.

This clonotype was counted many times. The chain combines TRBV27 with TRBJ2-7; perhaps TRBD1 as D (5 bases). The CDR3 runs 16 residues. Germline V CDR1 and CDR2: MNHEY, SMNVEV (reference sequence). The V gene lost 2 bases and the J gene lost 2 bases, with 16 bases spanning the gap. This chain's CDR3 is CASSLRSRQGPYEQYF. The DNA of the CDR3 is TGTGCCAGCAGTTTAAGGTCTCGGCAGGGCCCCTACGAGCAGTACTTC.

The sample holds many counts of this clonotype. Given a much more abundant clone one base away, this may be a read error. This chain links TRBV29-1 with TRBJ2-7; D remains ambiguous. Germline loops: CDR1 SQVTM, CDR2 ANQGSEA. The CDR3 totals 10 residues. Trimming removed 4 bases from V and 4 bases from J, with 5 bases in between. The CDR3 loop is CSVGHYEQYF. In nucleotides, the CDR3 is TGCAGCGTTGGACATTACGAGCAGTACTTC.

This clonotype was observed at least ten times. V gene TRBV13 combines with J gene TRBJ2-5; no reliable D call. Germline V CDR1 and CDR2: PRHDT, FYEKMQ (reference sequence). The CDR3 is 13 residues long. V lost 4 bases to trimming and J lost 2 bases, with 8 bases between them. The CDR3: CASSSLSQETQYF. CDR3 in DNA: TGTGCCAGCAGCTCCCTGTCACAAGAGACCCAGTACTTC. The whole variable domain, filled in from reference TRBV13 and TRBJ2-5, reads AAGVIQSPRHLIKEKRETATLKCYPIPRHDTVYWYQQGPGQDPQFLISFYEKMQSDKGSIPDRFSAQQFSDYHSELNMSSLELGDSALYFCASSSLSQETQYFGPGTRLLVL.

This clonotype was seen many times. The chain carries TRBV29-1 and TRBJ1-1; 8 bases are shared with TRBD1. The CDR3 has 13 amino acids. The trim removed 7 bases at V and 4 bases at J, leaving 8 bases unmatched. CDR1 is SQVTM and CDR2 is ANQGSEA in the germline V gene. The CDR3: CSAPTGAATEAFF. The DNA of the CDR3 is TGCAGCGCTCCGACAGGGGCGGCCACTGAAGCTTTCTTT.

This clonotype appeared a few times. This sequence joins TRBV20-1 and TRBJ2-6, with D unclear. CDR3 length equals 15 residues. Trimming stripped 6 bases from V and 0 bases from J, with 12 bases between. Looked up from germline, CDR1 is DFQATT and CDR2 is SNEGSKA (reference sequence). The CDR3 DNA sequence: TGCAGTGCCCCCCCTGGCGGCTCTGGGGCCAACGTCCTGACTTTC. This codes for CSAPPGGSGANVLTF.

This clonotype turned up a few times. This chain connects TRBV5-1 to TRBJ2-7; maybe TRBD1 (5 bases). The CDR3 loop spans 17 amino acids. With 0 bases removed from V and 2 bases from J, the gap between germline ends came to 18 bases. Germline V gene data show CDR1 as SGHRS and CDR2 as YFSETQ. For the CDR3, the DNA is TGCGCCAGCAGCTTGGCCGGGTCTGGGGCCGCCGCCTACGAGCAGTACTTC. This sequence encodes CASSLAGSGAAAYEQYF.

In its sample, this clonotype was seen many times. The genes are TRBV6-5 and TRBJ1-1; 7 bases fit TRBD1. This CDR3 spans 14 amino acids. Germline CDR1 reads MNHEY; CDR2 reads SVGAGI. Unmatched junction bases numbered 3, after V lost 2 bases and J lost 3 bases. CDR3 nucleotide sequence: TGTGCCAGCAGTTACCAGGGGGAGGACACTGAAGCTTTCTTT. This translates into CASSYQGEDTEAFF.

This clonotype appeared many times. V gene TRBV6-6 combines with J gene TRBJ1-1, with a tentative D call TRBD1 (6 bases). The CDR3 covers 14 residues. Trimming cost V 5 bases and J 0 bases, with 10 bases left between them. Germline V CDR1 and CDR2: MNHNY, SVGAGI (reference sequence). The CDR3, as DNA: TGTGCCAGCAGTCATGCAGGGGTGAACACTGAAGCTTTCTTT. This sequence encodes CASSHAGVNTEAFF.

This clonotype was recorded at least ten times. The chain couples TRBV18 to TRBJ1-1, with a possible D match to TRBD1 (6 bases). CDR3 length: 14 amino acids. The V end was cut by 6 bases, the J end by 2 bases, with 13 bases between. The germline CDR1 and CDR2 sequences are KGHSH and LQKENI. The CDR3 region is CASSPIGTNTEAFF. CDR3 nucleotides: TGTGCCAGCTCCCCGATTGGGACAAACACTGAAGCTTTCTTT.

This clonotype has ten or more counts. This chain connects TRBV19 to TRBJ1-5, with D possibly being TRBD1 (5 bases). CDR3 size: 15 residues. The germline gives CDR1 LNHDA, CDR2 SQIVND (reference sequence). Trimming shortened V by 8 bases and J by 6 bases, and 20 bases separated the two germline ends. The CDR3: CASSPGRGHGQPQHF. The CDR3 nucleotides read TGTGCCAGTTCTCCGGGACGGGGCCACGGTCAGCCCCAGCATTTT.

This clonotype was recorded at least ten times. In nucleotides, the CDR3 is TGTGCCAGCAGCCCCTCCCCGAGAAGGCGGAACACTGAAGCTTTCTTT. It translates to CASSPSPRRRNTEAFF. The chain uses TRBV3-1 and TRBJ1-1, with D uncertain. The CDR3 consists of 16 residues. Germline V gene data show CDR1 as LGHDT and CDR2 as YNNKEL (reference sequence). Trimming removed 4 bases from V and 1 base from J, with 16 bases in between.

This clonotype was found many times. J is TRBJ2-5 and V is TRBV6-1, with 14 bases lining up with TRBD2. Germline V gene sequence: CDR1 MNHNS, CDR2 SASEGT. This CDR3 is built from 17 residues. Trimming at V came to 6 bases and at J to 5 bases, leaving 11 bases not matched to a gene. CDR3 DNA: TGTGCCAGCAGACCCGGGACTAGCGGGAGAAGTTGGGAGACCCAGTACTTC. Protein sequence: CASRPGTSGRSWETQYF.

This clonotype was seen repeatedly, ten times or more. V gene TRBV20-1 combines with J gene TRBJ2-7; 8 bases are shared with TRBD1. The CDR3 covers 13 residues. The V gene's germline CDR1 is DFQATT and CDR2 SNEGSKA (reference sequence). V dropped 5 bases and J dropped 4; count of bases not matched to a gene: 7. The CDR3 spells CSAGRGLSYEQYF. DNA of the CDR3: TGCAGTGCTGGCAGGGGGCTTTCGTACGAGCAGTACTTC.